Sequencing of this T cell receptor beta chain was carried out in a study of T cell changes during pregnancy in multiple sclerosis. The V end was cut by 0 bases, the J end by 3 bases, with 9 bases between. CDR1 and CDR2 (germline): MNHNS, SASEGT. CDR3 length: 14 amino acids. Sequencing was performed with immunoSEQ multiplex PCR; in TCRdb, only in-frame clones are kept and a portion is missing. The sample holds roughly 120,000 clones; 92% are singletons and the top ten take 1.5% to 1.9%. The origin of this receptor is a female donor with multiple sclerosis, enrolled in a pregnancy study. Sequencing used peripheral blood, obtained in the third trimester of pregnancy. The chain carries TRBV6-1 and TRBJ2-7; possibly TRBD1 for D (6 bases). The CDR3 nucleotides read TGTGCCAGCAGTGAAGCTGGGGGCAACTACGAGCAGTACTTC. This encodes CASSEAGGNYEQYF.